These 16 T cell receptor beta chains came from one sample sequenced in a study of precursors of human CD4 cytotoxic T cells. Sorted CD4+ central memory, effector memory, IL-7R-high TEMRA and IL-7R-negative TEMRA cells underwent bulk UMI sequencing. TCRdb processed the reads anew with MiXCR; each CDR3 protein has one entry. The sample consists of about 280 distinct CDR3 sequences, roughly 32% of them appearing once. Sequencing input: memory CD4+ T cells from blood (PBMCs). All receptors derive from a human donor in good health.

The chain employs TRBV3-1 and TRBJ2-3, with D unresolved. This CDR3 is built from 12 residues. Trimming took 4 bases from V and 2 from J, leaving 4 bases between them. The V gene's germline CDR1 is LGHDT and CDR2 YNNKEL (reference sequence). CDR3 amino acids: CASSLLTDTQYF. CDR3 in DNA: TGTGCCAGCAGCCTCCTCACAGATACGCAGTATTTT.

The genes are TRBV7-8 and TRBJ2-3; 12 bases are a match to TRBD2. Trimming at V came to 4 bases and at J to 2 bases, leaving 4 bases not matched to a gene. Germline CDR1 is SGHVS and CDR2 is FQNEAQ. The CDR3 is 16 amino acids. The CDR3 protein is CASSSPSGGATDTQYF. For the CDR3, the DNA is TGTGCCAGCAGCTCGCCTAGCGGGGGGGCCACAGATACGCAGTATTTT.

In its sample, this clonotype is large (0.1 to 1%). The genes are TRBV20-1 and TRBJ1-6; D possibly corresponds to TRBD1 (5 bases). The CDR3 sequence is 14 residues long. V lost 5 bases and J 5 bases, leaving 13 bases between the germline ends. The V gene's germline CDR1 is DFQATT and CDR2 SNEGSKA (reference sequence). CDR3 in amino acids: CSAGQGPNNSPLHF. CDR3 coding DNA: TGCAGTGCTGGTCAGGGTCCGAATAATTCACCCCTCCACTTT.

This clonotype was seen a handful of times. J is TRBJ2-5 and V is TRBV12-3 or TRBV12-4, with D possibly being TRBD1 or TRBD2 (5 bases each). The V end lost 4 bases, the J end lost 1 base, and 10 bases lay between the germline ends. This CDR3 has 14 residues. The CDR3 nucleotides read TGTGCCAGCAGTTGGTGGGACGGCCAAGAGACCCAGTACTTC. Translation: CASSWWDGQETQYF.

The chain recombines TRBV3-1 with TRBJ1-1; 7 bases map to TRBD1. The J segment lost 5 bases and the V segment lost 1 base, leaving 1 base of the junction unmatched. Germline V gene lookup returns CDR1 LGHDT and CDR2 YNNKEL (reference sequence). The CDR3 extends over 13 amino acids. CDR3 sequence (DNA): TGTGCCAGCAGCCAAGGGGACAGTACTGAAGCTTTCTTT. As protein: CASSQGDSTEAFF.

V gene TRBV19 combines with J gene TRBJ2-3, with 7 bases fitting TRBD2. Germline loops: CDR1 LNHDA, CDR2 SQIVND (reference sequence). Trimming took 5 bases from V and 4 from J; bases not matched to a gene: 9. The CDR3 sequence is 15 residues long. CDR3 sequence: CASSLGTAGADTQYF. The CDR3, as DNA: TGTGCCAGTAGTCTCGGGACCGCGGGAGCAGATACGCAGTATTTT.

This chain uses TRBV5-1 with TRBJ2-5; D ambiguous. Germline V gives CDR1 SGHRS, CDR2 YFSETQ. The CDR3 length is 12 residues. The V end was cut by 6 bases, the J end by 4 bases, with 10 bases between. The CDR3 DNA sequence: TGCGCCAGCACGAGGATGGGAGAGACCCAGTACTTC. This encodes CASTRMGETQYF.

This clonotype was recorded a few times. Written as DNA, the CDR3 is TGTGCCAGCAGCCGGGACAGGTTCTACGAGCAGTACTTC. Encoded protein: CASSRDRFYEQYF. The J gene is TRBJ2-7, the V gene TRBV12-3 or TRBV12-4, with 8 positions matching TRBD1. The CDR3 has 13 amino acids. Trimming took 6 bases from V and 3 from J; bases not matched to a gene: 4.

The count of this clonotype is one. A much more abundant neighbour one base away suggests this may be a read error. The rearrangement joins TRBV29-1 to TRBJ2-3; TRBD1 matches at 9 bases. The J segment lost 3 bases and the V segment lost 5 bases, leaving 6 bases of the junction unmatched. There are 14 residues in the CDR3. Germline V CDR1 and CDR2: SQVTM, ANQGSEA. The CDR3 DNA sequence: TGCAGCGTTAAAGGACAGGGGTTGACAGATACGCAGTATTTT. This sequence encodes CSVKGQGLTDTQYF.

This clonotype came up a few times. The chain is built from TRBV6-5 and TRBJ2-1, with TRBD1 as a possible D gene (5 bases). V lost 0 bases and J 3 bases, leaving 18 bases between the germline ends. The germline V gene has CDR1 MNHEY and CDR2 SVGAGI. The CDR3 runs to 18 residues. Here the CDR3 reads CASSYSRFWTNLYNEQFF. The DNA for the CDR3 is TGTGCCAGCAGTTACTCGAGGTTTTGGACAAACCTCTACAATGAGCAGTTCTTC.

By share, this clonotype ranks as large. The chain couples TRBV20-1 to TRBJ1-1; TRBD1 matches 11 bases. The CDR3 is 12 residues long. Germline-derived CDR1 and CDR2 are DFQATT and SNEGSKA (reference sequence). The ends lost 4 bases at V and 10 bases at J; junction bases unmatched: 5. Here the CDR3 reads CSATGTGGRAFF. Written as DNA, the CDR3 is TGCAGTGCTACTGGGACAGGGGGGAGAGCTTTCTTT.

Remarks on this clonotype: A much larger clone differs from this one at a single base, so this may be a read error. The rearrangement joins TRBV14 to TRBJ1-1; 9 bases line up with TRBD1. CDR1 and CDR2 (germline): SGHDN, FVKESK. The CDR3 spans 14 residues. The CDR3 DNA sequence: TGTGCCACCATTCCCCGACAGGGGGGCACTGAAACTTTCTTT. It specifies CATIPRQGGTETFF.

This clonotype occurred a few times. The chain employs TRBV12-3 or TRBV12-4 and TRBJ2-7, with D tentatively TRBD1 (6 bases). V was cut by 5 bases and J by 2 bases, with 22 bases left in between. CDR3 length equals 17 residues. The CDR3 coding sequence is TGTGCCAGCAGTCCACGCCCCCGAGGGACAAATGCCTACGAGCAGTACTTC. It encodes CASSPRPRGTNAYEQYF.

The CDR3 protein is CASSSLTAVWLGNTGELFF. CDR3 bases: TGTGCCAGCAGCTCTCTGACAGCTGTTTGGCTTGGAAACACCGGGGAGCTGTTTTTT. The chain links TRBV5-8 to TRBJ2-2; D may be TRBD1 (5 bases). The V and J ends lost 3 bases and 2 bases respectively, with 23 bases between them. Per the germline V gene, CDR1 is SGHTS and CDR2 is YDEGEE. CDR3 length equals 19 residues.

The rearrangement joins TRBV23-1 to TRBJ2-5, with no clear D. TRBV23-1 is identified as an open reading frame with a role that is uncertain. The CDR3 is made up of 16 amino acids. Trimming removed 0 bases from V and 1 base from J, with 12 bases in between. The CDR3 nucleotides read TGCGCCAGCAGTCAATCGAATTCCCAGGTCCAAGAGACCCAGTACTTC. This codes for CASSQSNSQVQETQYF.

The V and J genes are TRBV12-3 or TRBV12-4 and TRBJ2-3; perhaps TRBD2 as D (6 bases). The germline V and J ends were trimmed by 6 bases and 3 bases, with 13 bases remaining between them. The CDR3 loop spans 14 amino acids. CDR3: CASSRSGSTDTQYF. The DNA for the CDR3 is TGTGCCAGCAGCCGGTCCGGGAGTACAGATACGCAGTATTTT.